What follows are 21 T cell receptor beta chains derived from one specimen sequenced in a study of T cells after yellow fever vaccination. Each CDR3 protein gets one entry after TCRdb re-called the 5' RACE reads with MiXCR. Here the sample spans roughly 320,000 distinct CDR3 sequences, approximately 12% being singletons. The sequencing here drew on CD4+ T cells sorted from PBMCs, taken 45 days after the yellow fever booster vaccination. The receptors shown here come from a man between 18 and 35 years old who received the YFV17D yellow fever vaccine.

The rearrangement joins TRBV4-3 to TRBJ1-1; tentatively, D is TRBD1 (5 bases). Germline V gene data show CDR1 as LGHNA and CDR2 as YSLEER. The V gene lost 0 bases and the J gene lost 2 bases, with 19 bases spanning the gap. CDR3 length: 18 amino acids. The CDR3 sequence is CASSQDRAGWGTNTEAFF. CDR3 in DNA: TGCGCCAGCAGCCAAGATCGGGCAGGTTGGGGGACTAACACTGAAGCTTTCTTT.

This chain joins TRBV7-2 and TRBJ1-6; tentatively, D is TRBD1 (6 bases). Germline V gene sequence: CDR1 SGHTA, CDR2 FQGNSA. CDR3 size: 16 residues. Deletions cut 6 bases from V and 1 base from J, with 13 bases between. The CDR3 here is CASSPPQGSYNSPLHF. The CDR3 DNA follows: TGTGCCAGCAGTCCACCGCAGGGGTCCTATAATTCACCCCTCCACTTT.

V and J are TRBV29-1 and TRBJ1-4, with TRBD1 matching over 7 bases. Germline trimming cut 6 bases from V and 8 bases from J; bases unmatched to any gene: 9. The CDR3 runs 13 residues. Germline CDR1 reads SQVTM; CDR2 reads ANQGSEA. The CDR3 coding sequence is TGCAGCGTATCAGAGGGGGCCGGGGAAAAACTGTTTTTT. It yields the protein CSVSEGAGEKLFF.

The rearrangement uses TRBV12-3 or TRBV12-4 and TRBJ1-3; TRBD1 matches 7 bases. The CDR3 contains 14 residues. V lost 6 bases to trimming and J lost 4 bases; unmatched junction nucleotides: 6. Here the CDR3 reads CASSPQTGGNTIYF. The CDR3 DNA is TGTGCCAGCAGCCCACAGACAGGGGGAAACACCATATATTTT.

This clonotype was counted a few times. The chain is built from TRBV5-1 and TRBJ2-3, with a possible D match to TRBD2 (5 bases). Between the trimmed V and J ends, which lost 3 bases and 2 bases, there was a span of 19 bases. Germline lookup yields CDR1 SGHRS and CDR2 YFSETQ. The CDR3 covers 17 residues. The CDR3 spells CASSYYGGGFYTDTQYF. CDR3 coding DNA: TGCGCCAGCAGCTATTACGGCGGAGGATTTTACACAGATACGCAGTATTTT.

This clonotype was counted between two and nine times. The chain is built from TRBV9 and TRBJ1-5; TRBD1 matches at 8 bases. From germline, CDR1 is SGDLS and CDR2 YYNGEE. J lost 6 bases, V lost 3 bases, and 5 bases had no gene match. This CDR3 region has 14 residues. The CDR3 is CASSAGQGGQPQHF. In DNA form, the CDR3 reads TGTGCCAGCAGCGCTGGACAGGGCGGTCAGCCCCAGCATTTT.

This clonotype was detected a few times. The V and J genes are TRBV7-3 and TRBJ1-6; D perhaps matches TRBD1 (6 bases). The CDR3 contains 13 residues. The germline CDR1 and CDR2 sequences are SGHTA and FQGTGA. V gave up 11 bases and J gave up 3 bases, with 11 bases separating them. CDR3 DNA sequence: TGTGCCTCAGGGGCGCGCTATAATTCACCCCTCCACTTT. This encodes CASGARYNSPLHF.

This clonotype has a handful of counts. This chain links TRBV4-3 with TRBJ2-1; a possible D gene is TRBD1 (7 bases). CDR1 and CDR2 (germline): LGHNA, YSLEER. The CDR3 is made up of 18 amino acids. V gave up 0 bases and J gave up 7 bases, with 22 bases separating them. CDR3 region: CASSQDPEPGRGENEQFF. CDR3 sequence (DNA): TGCGCCAGCAGCCAAGATCCAGAACCTGGCAGGGGGGAGAATGAGCAGTTCTTC.

The chain joins TRBV12-5 to TRBJ2-1, with D perhaps being TRBD1 or TRBD2 (5 bases each). The CDR3 spans 15 residues. V gave up 0 bases and J gave up 5 bases, with 11 bases separating them. CDR1 LGHNT and CDR2 FRNRAP come from the germline V gene. The CDR3 reads CASGLVPGRDNEQFF. The DNA for the CDR3 is TGTGCTAGTGGTTTGGTCCCGGGACGGGACAATGAGCAGTTCTTC.

This rearrangement joins TRBV10-3 to TRBJ2-3; TRBD2 aligns across 8 bases. The CDR3 length is 17 residues. The germline CDR1 and CDR2 sequences are ENHRY and SYGVKD. The junction had 11 bases not matched to a gene; V was cut back by 4 bases and J by 2 bases. The CDR3 is CAISVSLAGLPTDTQYF. The CDR3 DNA follows: TGTGCCATCAGTGTCTCCTTAGCGGGGTTACCCACAGATACGCAGTATTTT.

This clonotype was observed a few times. The chain couples TRBV5-5 to TRBJ1-2; 7 bases fit TRBD1. Germline V gene lookup returns CDR1 SGHKS and CDR2 YYEKEE (reference sequence). This CDR3 spans 16 amino acids. Trimming cost V 5 bases and J 5 bases; bases outside gene matches: 15. The CDR3 coding sequence is TGTGCCAGCAGTTTGTCCACGGGACAGAGGGGATATGGCTACACCTTC. Translating it yields CASSLSTGQRGYGYTF.

This chain links TRBV20-1 with TRBJ2-5; TRBD2 aligns across 7 bases. Germline V lookup: CDR1 DFQATT, CDR2 SNEGSKA (reference sequence). The CDR3 has 14 residues. After removal of 4 bases from V and 0 bases from J, the junction contained 5 bases not matched to a gene. The CDR3 spells CSANSGAYQETQYF. Here the CDR3 DNA reads TGCAGTGCTAACAGCGGGGCGTACCAAGAGACCCAGTACTTC.

The chain joins TRBV5-1 to TRBJ2-3; 9 bases map to TRBD1. This CDR3 spans 15 amino acids. The germline V gene has CDR1 SGHRS and CDR2 YFSETQ. The junction had 9 bases not matched to a gene; V was cut back by 7 bases and J by 3 bases. CDR3 in amino acids: CASRVRGQGTDTQYF. For the CDR3, the DNA is TGCGCCAGCCGGGTTCGGGGACAGGGAACAGATACGCAGTATTTT.

This clonotype was counted only a few times. The V and J genes are TRBV6-2 or TRBV6-3 and TRBJ2-5, with a tentative D call TRBD2 (5 bases). The CDR3 has 14 residues. Germline values: CDR1 MNHEY, CDR2 SVGEGT. Between the trimmed V and J ends, which lost 2 bases and 1 base, there was a span of 8 bases. The CDR3 region has the DNA TGTGCCAGCAGTTACGGGAGTTTCCAAGAGACCCAGTACTTC. It is translated as CASSYGSFQETQYF.

This chain uses TRBV10-2 with TRBJ1-1, with TRBD1 as a possible D gene (5 bases). Looked up from germline, CDR1 is WSHSY and CDR2 is SAAADI. The CDR3 runs 12 residues. V was cut by 6 bases and J by 0 bases, with 5 bases left in between. CDR3 sequence (DNA): TGCGCCAGCAGGGACATGAACACTGAAGCTTTCTTT. Protein: CASRDMNTEAFF.

The rearrangement links TRBV7-2 to TRBJ2-2, with D perhaps TRBD1 or TRBD2 (5 bases each). The length of the CDR3 is 17 residues. Trimming removed 5 bases from V and 3 bases from J, with 19 bases in between. Germline V CDR1 and CDR2: SGHTA, FQGNSA. DNA of the CDR3: TGTGCCAGCAGCACGAGGGACCTTTTCCTCTACACCGGGGAGCTGTTTTTT. Translation: CASSTRDLFLYTGELFF.

The chain carries TRBV6-2 or TRBV6-3 and TRBJ2-7; 8 bases align to TRBD2. V lost 4 bases, J lost 5 bases, and 7 bases stayed unmatched. Per the germline V gene, CDR1 is MNHEY and CDR2 is SVGEGT. This CDR3 spans 14 amino acids. For the CDR3, the DNA is TGTGCCAGCAGTTTTTTAGCGGGGTCCAACGAGCAGTACTTC. Its protein is CASSFLAGSNEQYF.

The sample holds many counts of this clonotype. The J gene is TRBJ1-1, the V gene TRBV7-2, with TRBD1 matching 8 bases. The CDR3 is 14 amino acids. CDR1 is SGHTA and CDR2 is FQGNSA in the germline V gene. J was trimmed by 5 bases and V by 4 bases; bases with no gene match: 6. CDR3 sequence (DNA): TGTGCCAGCAGCTCCTACAGGGGGTGGACTGAAGCTTTCTTT. Translation: CASSSYRGWTEAFF.

This clonotype has ten or more counts. The chain couples TRBV12-3 or TRBV12-4 to TRBJ1-3; D is uncertain. V was shortened by 1 base and J by 0 bases, with 10 bases between the two germline ends. CDR3 length: 16 amino acids. The CDR3 bases are TGTGCCAGCAGTTTAGTAGGGCGCAGCTCTGGAAACACCATATATTTT. Residues: CASSLVGRSSGNTIYF.

This clonotype has just one count. The chain joins TRBV7-9 to TRBJ1-1; 10 nucleotides match TRBD1. CDR1 is SEHNR, CDR2 FQNEAQ, per germline (reference sequence). This CDR3 is built from 15 residues. The V gene end was trimmed by 5 bases and the J gene end by 1 base; junction bases not matched to a gene: 4. Written as DNA, the CDR3 is TGTGCCAGCAGCCTTGGGGACAGGGGGAACACTGAAGCTTTCTTT. Its protein is CASSLGDRGNTEAFF.

This clonotype was seen more than once but under ten times. V and J are TRBV20-1 and TRBJ2-5, with 14 positions matching TRBD2. After removal of 3 bases from V and 4 bases from J, the junction contained 7 bases not matched to a gene. This CDR3 contains 16 residues. Per germline, CDR1 DFQATT and CDR2 SNEGSKA (reference sequence). This CDR3 reads CSARRLAGGTGETQYF. DNA for the CDR3: TGCAGTGCTAGGCGACTAGCGGGGGGGACTGGAGAGACCCAGTACTTC.